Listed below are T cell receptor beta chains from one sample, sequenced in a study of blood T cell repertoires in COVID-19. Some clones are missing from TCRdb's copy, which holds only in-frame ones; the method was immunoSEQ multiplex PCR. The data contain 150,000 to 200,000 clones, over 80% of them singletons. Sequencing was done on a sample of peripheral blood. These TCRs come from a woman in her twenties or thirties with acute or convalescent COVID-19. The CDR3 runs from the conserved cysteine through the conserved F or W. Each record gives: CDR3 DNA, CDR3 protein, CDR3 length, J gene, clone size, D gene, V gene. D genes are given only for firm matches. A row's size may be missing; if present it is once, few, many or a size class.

DNA: TGTGCCAGCAGCTTAGGGGGGGGCACGGATGAGCAGTTCTTC
CDR3: CASSLGGGTDEQFF
length: 14
J: TRBJ2-1
size: -
D: -
V: TRBV7-9

DNA: TGCGCCAGCAGATCCTCGGAAGCGGGAGTAACCGGGGAGCTGTTTTTT
CDR3: CASRSSEAGVTGELFF
length: 16
J: TRBJ2-2
size: -
D: TRBD2
V: TRBV4-3

DNA: TGTGCCAGCAGTGGACAGAACTATGGCTACACCTTC
CDR3: CASSGQNYGYTF
length: 12
J: TRBJ1-2
size: -
D: -
V: TRBV6-2/TRBV6-3

DNA: TGTGCCAGCAGCCCTGGGACAGGGGGCAACTACGAGCAGTACTTC
CDR3: CASSPGTGGNYEQYF
length: 15
J: TRBJ2-7
size: -
D: TRBD1
V: TRBV5-6

DNA: TGTGCCAGCACTCCCCCGGGGGGCCTCTATGGCTACACCTTC
CDR3: CASTPPGGLYGYTF
length: 14
J: TRBJ1-2
size: -
D: -
V: TRBV28

DNA: TGTGCCAGCAGCTTAGTTTCCGGGACTAGCGGGGCTTACGAGCAGTACTTC
CDR3: CASSLVSGTSGAYEQYF
length: 17
J: TRBJ2-7
size: -
D: TRBD2
V: TRBV7-6

DNA: TGCGCCAGCAGCCCCGGGACAACGAACACTGAAGCTTTCTTT
CDR3: CASSPGTTNTEAFF
length: 14
J: TRBJ1-1
size: many
D: -
V: TRBV5-1

DNA: TGTGCCTCGAAAGCCGGGACTAGCGGGAGCAGAGGGACCCAGTACTTC
CDR3: CASKAGTSGSRGTQYF
length: 16
J: TRBJ2-5
size: -
D: TRBD2
V: TRBV30

DNA: TGTGCCAGCACCCCTACAGGGGTCCCTGAAGCTTTCTTT
CDR3: CASTPTGVPEAFF
length: 13
J: TRBJ1-1
size: -
D: TRBD1
V: TRBV6-5

DNA: TGTGCCAGCACTAATAGGCGGGGGCGAGATAATGAAAAACTGTTTTTT
CDR3: CASTNRRGRDNEKLFF
length: 16
J: TRBJ1-4
size: -
D: -
V: TRBV7-8

DNA: TGTGCCAGCAGTGAGACACTAGCGGGCACAGATACGCAGTATTTT
CDR3: CASSETLAGTDTQYF
length: 15
J: TRBJ2-3
size: -
D: TRBD2
V: TRBV28

DNA: TGTGCCAGCAGCTTAGCCGACAGGGGACCCACAGATACGCAGTATTTT
CDR3: CASSLADRGPTDTQYF
length: 16
J: TRBJ2-3
size: -
D: TRBD1
V: TRBV11-1

DNA: TGCGCCAGCACAGGGCGGACAGGGAAGAACACTGAAGCTTTCTTT
CDR3: CASTGRTGKNTEAFF
length: 15
J: TRBJ1-1
size: once
D: TRBD1
V: TRBV5-1

DNA: TGCGCCAGCAGCCATAGGACAGGGTCTGAAAACACTGAAGCTTTCTTT
CDR3: CASSHRTGSENTEAFF
length: 16
J: TRBJ1-1
size: -
D: TRBD1
V: TRBV5-1

DNA: TGTGCCAGCAGCCAAGAACTAGCGGTCTCCTACGAGCAGTACTTC
CDR3: CASSQELAVSYEQYF
length: 15
J: TRBJ2-7
size: -
D: TRBD2
V: TRBV4-2

DNA: TGCAGTGCACAGGTCCACGGAAACACCATATATTTT
CDR3: CSAQVHGNTIYF
length: 12
J: TRBJ1-3
size: -
D: -
V: TRBV29-1

DNA: TGTGCCAGCAGTAACCAGGGTCCCTCTGGAAACACCATATATTTT
CDR3: CASSNQGPSGNTIYF
length: 15
J: TRBJ1-3
size: -
D: -
V: TRBV27

DNA: TGTGCCAGCAGCTCGGACAGGGGAGGAGAGCAGTACTTC
CDR3: CASSSDRGGEQYF
length: 13
J: TRBJ2-7
size: -
D: TRBD1
V: TRBV7-8

DNA: TGTGCCAGCAGCTTGTTCCGAGCTAGCGGGGGGGCTTACGAGCAGTACTTC
CDR3: CASSLFRASGGAYEQYF
length: 17
J: TRBJ2-7
size: -
D: TRBD2
V: TRBV5-5

DNA: TGTGCCAGCGGCGGGGGAGCCTCCTACGAGCAGTACTTC
CDR3: CASGGGASYEQYF
length: 13
J: TRBJ2-7
size: -
D: TRBD2
V: TRBV28

DNA: TGTGCCAGCAGTTTACCCGGGACAGTACAAATTACCATCTACAATGAGCAGTTCTTC
CDR3: CASSLPGTVQITIYNEQFF
length: 19
J: TRBJ2-1
size: once
D: TRBD1
V: TRBV6-4

DNA: TGTGCCAGCAAGAAAGGAGGGAATCAGCCCCAGCATTTT
CDR3: CASKKGGNQPQHF
length: 13
J: TRBJ1-5
size: few
D: -
V: TRBV28

DNA: TGCGCCAGCAGCTTGGAGTTGTCTAGCGGACAGTATTTT
CDR3: CASSLELSSGQYF
length: 13
J: TRBJ2-3
size: -
D: TRBD2
V: TRBV5-1

DNA: TGTGCCAGCAGCTTAGTGGGTCGGCGCGGGAGGGCCTCCGGGGAGCTGTTTTTT
CDR3: CASSLVGRRGRASGELFF
length: 18
J: TRBJ2-2
size: -
D: TRBD2
V: TRBV7-2

DNA: TGTGCCAGTAGTATTCTGTACAATGAGCAGTTCTTC
CDR3: CASSILYNEQFF
length: 12
J: TRBJ2-1
size: -
D: -
V: TRBV19

DNA: TGCAGCTTCCGGGACAGGGGGCATGAGCAGTACTTC
CDR3: CSFRDRGHEQYF
length: 12
J: TRBJ2-7
size: -
D: TRBD1
V: TRBV29-1

DNA: TGTGCCAGCAGCGGATTGTATGAGGCCGGGGAGCTGTTTTTT
CDR3: CASSGLYEAGELFF
length: 14
J: TRBJ2-2
size: -
D: -
V: TRBV7-2

DNA: TGTGCCAGCAGCCGACAGGGGAATCAGCCCCAGCATTTT
CDR3: CASSRQGNQPQHF
length: 13
J: TRBJ1-5
size: -
D: TRBD1
V: TRBV12-3/TRBV12-4

DNA: TGTGCCAGCAGCTTAACGGGGGGGAAAGAGACCCAGTACTTC
CDR3: CASSLTGGKETQYF
length: 14
J: TRBJ2-5
size: -
D: TRBD2
V: TRBV7-3

DNA: TGTGCCAGCACTTTGGGGAGCGGGTCGAACACTGAAGCTTTCTTT
CDR3: CASTLGSGSNTEAFF
length: 15
J: TRBJ1-1
size: -
D: -
V: TRBV28

DNA: TGTGCCAGCAGTGACAGGGGCTATGGCTACACCTTC
CDR3: CASSDRGYGYTF
length: 12
J: TRBJ1-2
size: once
D: -
V: TRBV2

DNA: TGTGCCACCAGCAGAACCCGGGACAGGGGGCTGAGAGATACGCAGTATTTT
CDR3: CATSRTRDRGLRDTQYF
length: 17
J: TRBJ2-3
size: -
D: TRBD1
V: TRBV15

DNA: TGTGCCAGCAGCCTGCGGGGAACCTACGAGCAGTACTTC
CDR3: CASSLRGTYEQYF
length: 13
J: TRBJ2-7
size: -
D: -
V: TRBV5-4

DNA: TGCGCCAGCAGCCAAGTCGGGGGAACCTACAATGAGCAGTTCTTC
CDR3: CASSQVGGTYNEQFF
length: 15
J: TRBJ2-1
size: -
D: -
V: TRBV4-3

DNA: TGTGCCAGTACCCCCGACAGTGGTAGGGATCAGCCCCAGCATTTT
CDR3: CASTPDSGRDQPQHF
length: 15
J: TRBJ1-5
size: -
D: -
V: TRBV19

DNA: TGTGCCAGTAGTCAAGAGGCGAACACTGAAGCTTTCTTT
CDR3: CASSQEANTEAFF
length: 13
J: TRBJ1-1
size: -
D: -
V: TRBV19

DNA: TGTGCCAGCGGCAGCCTAGATGAAGCTTTCTTT
CDR3: CASGSLDEAFF
length: 11
J: TRBJ1-1
size: -
D: -
V: TRBV28

DNA: TGTGCCACCAGCAGAGATCTGGGTGCGGAAGAGACCCAGTACTTC
CDR3: CATSRDLGAEETQYF
length: 15
J: TRBJ2-5
size: -
D: -
V: TRBV15

DNA: TGCGCCAGCAGCTCGGACAGGGGTATCTACGAGCAGTACTTC
CDR3: CASSSDRGIYEQYF
length: 14
J: TRBJ2-7
size: -
D: TRBD1
V: TRBV5-1

DNA: TGTGCCAGCAGCTTAGGTTGGAGGGGGCGGTACAATGAGCAGTTCTTC
CDR3: CASSLGWRGRYNEQFF
length: 16
J: TRBJ2-1
size: -
D: -
V: TRBV7-9

DNA: TGTGCCAGGGGACAGGGGTTAAGTTTCTATGGCTACACCTTC
CDR3: CARGQGLSFYGYTF
length: 14
J: TRBJ1-2
size: -
D: -
V: TRBV21-1

DNA: TGTGCCACCACCGGACAGGGTGGGAATTACAATGAGCAGTTCTTC
CDR3: CATTGQGGNYNEQFF
length: 15
J: TRBJ2-1
size: -
D: TRBD1
V: TRBV19

DNA: TGTGCCAGCAGTGCCGCAGGGGGGAGCCGGGAGACCCAGTACTTC
CDR3: CASSAAGGSRETQYF
length: 15
J: TRBJ2-5
size: -
D: -
V: TRBV27

DNA: TGTGCCAGCAGTTTCCAGCGGGAGGTCACTGAGCAGTTCTTC
CDR3: CASSFQREVTEQFF
length: 14
J: TRBJ2-1
size: -
D: TRBD2
V: TRBV28

DNA: TGTGCCAGCAGTTCGCTAGCGACCAACACCGGGGAGCTGTTTTTT
CDR3: CASSSLATNTGELFF
length: 15
J: TRBJ2-2
size: -
D: -
V: TRBV28

DNA: TGTGCCTGGAGCGGACTAGCGGGAGCCAATGAGCAGTTCTTC
CDR3: CAWSGLAGANEQFF
length: 14
J: TRBJ2-1
size: -
D: TRBD2
V: TRBV30

DNA: TGCAGCGTGGCCCCCCGACGGGACTACGAGCAGTACTTC
CDR3: CSVAPRRDYEQYF
length: 13
J: TRBJ2-7
size: -
D: -
V: TRBV29-1

DNA: TGTGCCAGCAGCTTGGGGACTAATAATTCACCCCTCCACTTT
CDR3: CASSLGTNNSPLHF
length: 14
J: TRBJ1-6
size: -
D: -
V: TRBV5-5

DNA: TGTGCCAGCAGCCAATGGCAGGGTTGGACCCAGTACTTC
CDR3: CASSQWQGWTQYF
length: 13
J: TRBJ2-5
size: -
D: -
V: TRBV14

DNA: TGTGCCAGCAGCTCCCTTTCAGGGACCTACGAGCAGTACTTC
CDR3: CASSSLSGTYEQYF
length: 14
J: TRBJ2-7
size: -
D: -
V: TRBV11-2

DNA: TGCGCCAGCAGCTCGGGACTAGCGGGAGGGCCAGATACGCAGTATTTT
CDR3: CASSSGLAGGPDTQYF
length: 16
J: TRBJ2-3
size: -
D: TRBD2
V: TRBV5-1

DNA: TGTGCCAGCAGTGAATTGGCCACCCGGGGTGAGCAGTACTTC
CDR3: CASSELATRGEQYF
length: 14
J: TRBJ2-7
size: -
D: -
V: TRBV6-1

DNA: TGCGCCAGCAGCTTGGGAGGGAGGGCCTCCTACAATGAGCAGTTCTTC
CDR3: CASSLGGRASYNEQFF
length: 16
J: TRBJ2-1
size: -
D: TRBD2
V: TRBV5-1

DNA: TGTGCCACCAGCAGAGATCAGGGGGCGAGGGTGGGTGAAAAACTGTTTTTT
CDR3: CATSRDQGARVGEKLFF
length: 17
J: TRBJ1-4
size: few
D: TRBD1
V: TRBV15

DNA: TGTGCCAGCAGCAGGAACAGGGGACAGGAAAAACTGTTTTTT
CDR3: CASSRNRGQEKLFF
length: 14
J: TRBJ1-4
size: few
D: TRBD1
V: TRBV7-2

DNA: TGTGCCAGCAGCTCGGACAGGGGTGGTAGTTCACCCCTCCACTTT
CDR3: CASSSDRGGSSPLHF
length: 15
J: TRBJ1-6
size: once
D: TRBD1
V: TRBV5-6

DNA: TGTGCCAGCAGAGTGACAGGGGCTGATGAAAAACTGTTTTTT
CDR3: CASRVTGADEKLFF
length: 14
J: TRBJ1-4
size: few
D: TRBD1
V: TRBV5-5

DNA: TGTGCCAGCAGCACCACTATCAATGAGCAGTTCTTC
CDR3: CASSTTINEQFF
length: 12
J: TRBJ2-1
size: -
D: -
V: TRBV7-9